This T cell receptor (beta chain) was documented in a study of T cells after posttransplantation cyclophosphamide. Overall study findings and caveats: Recipient CMV seropositivity and CMV reactivation strongly tracked TRB clonality.

The V and J ends lost 0 bases and 6 bases, in that order; junction bases with no gene match: 9. The CDR3 covers 17 residues. CDR1 MNHNS and CDR2 SASEGT come from the germline V gene. On this clone itself: The antigen remains unidentified.

Produced via immunoSEQ multiplex PCR; TCRdb's table is partial and in-frame only. The sample contains tens of thousands of clones, roughly 92% of which appear only once. Input material: PBMCs. The chain is built from TRBV6-1 and TRBJ2-3; 10 bases fit TRBD2. This TCR derives from a woman aged 45 to 65 in good health and a related stem cell transplant donor. The CDR3 protein is CASSEARTSGAPDTQYF. The CDR3 DNA reads as TGTGCCAGCAGTGAAGCGCGAACTAGCGGGGCCCCTGATACGCAGTATTTT.